This section outlines one T cell receptor beta chain sequence together with its context. Its specificity is not known. Collection occurred without any documented infections or immune events in donors. The data were produced by immunoSEQ multiplex PCR, yet TCRdb's version contains in-frame clones alone and is incomplete. The table lists under 110,000 clones, approximately 90% of them singletons. This record comes from a study of identifying expanded T cells in peripheral blood. Study findings and constraints: Technical replicates showed around 1.1 changed clones; two weeks about 16; four weeks 19. Roughly two-week clone count variance significantly increased as total template count grew.

Sequencing was carried out using blood. The TCR originated in a person aged 18 to 75 in good health.

This chain's CDR3 is CASSYSLAGDSYEQYF. DNA of the CDR3: TGTGCCAGCAGTTACTCGCTCGCGGGGGACTCCTACGAGCAGTACTTC. The chain has TRBV6-6 and TRBJ2-7, with 7 bases aligning to TRBD2. J gave up 0 bases and V 0 bases, and 5 bases lay outside the gene matches. The CDR3 is 16 residues long. Germline CDR1 MNHNY, CDR2 SVGAGI (reference sequence).